The next 18 T cell receptor beta chains were all read from a single sample in a study of sequential checkpoint blockade in melanoma. Treatment of the sample: randomized to nivolumab then ipilimumab (arm A) or the reverse (arm B). The assay was immunoSEQ multiplex PCR, and TCRdb's table has in-frame clones only and misses some. The sample shows under 15,000 clones, 82% of them seen only once. The sequenced sample was CD8+ T cells sorted from blood (inferred from file names), obtained from a patient given nivolumab and ipilimumab in sequence. Receptors originate from a human donor with melanoma.

This CDR3 is CASSSLGPGYGYTF. DNA of the CDR3: TGTGCCAGCAGCTCGTTGGGCCCAGGCTATGGCTACACCTTC. V usage is TRBV7-2 and J usage is TRBJ1-2; unclear D gene. Germline-derived CDR1 and CDR2 are SGHTA and FQGNSA. The CDR3 runs 14 residues. Trimming stripped 4 bases from V and 4 bases from J, with 13 bases between.

The chain recombines TRBV9 with TRBJ2-1; 7 nucleotides line up with TRBD2. V lost 4 bases, J lost 1 base, and 5 bases stayed unmatched. Germline V gives CDR1 SGDLS, CDR2 YYNGEE. This CDR3 contains 15 residues. The chain's CDR3 is CASSYNGGSYNEQFF. DNA of the CDR3: TGTGCCAGCAGCTATAACGGGGGGTCCTACAATGAGCAGTTCTTC.

About this clone: The sample contains more than one DNA sequence encoding this CDR3. CDR3 residues: CASSLSGSYNEQFF. The DNA for the CDR3 is TGTGCCAGCAGCTTATCGGGTTCCTACAATGAGCAGTTCTTC. The chain combines TRBV7-9 with TRBJ2-1; unclear D gene. This CDR3 has 14 amino acids. In germline, CDR1 is SEHNR, CDR2 FQNEAQ (reference sequence). Trimming removed 2 bases from V and 1 base from J, with 6 bases in between.

V gene TRBV4-2 combines with J gene TRBJ2-7; possible D gene TRBD1, 6 bases. CDR1 and CDR2 from the germline V gene are LGHNA and YNFKEQ. This CDR3 comprises 14 residues. Between the trimmed V and J ends, which lost 0 bases and 3 bases, there was a span of 9 bases. CDR3 DNA: TGTGCCAGCAGCCAAGACAGGGGCATCTACGAGCAGTACTTC. It translates to CASSQDRGIYEQYF.

This clone has a single count. J is TRBJ1-1 and V is TRBV7-9; 10 nucleotides align to TRBD1. CDR3 length: 17 residues. Trimming cost V 0 bases and J 4 bases; bases outside gene matches: 8. Germline V lookup: CDR1 SEHNR, CDR2 FQNEAQ (reference sequence). The CDR3 spells CASSLALRTGGPTEAFF. DNA for the CDR3: TGTGCCAGCAGCTTAGCGCTCAGGACAGGGGGGCCCACTGAAGCTTTCTTT.

J is TRBJ2-1 and V is TRBV2, with D possibly matching TRBD1 (6 bases). Trimming stripped 7 bases from V and 6 bases from J, with 16 bases between. The CDR3 runs 14 residues. The V gene's germline CDR1 is SNHLY and CDR2 FYNNEI. CDR3 residues: CASTEPPGANEQFF. Here the CDR3 DNA reads TGTGCCAGCACCGAGCCCCCAGGGGCCAATGAGCAGTTCTTC.

J is TRBJ2-1 and V is TRBV2, with 7 bases matching TRBD2. CDR3 size: 15 residues. CDR1 and CDR2 from the germline V gene are SNHLY and FYNNEI. J was trimmed by 0 bases and V by 10 bases; bases with no gene match: 9. CDR3 amino acids: CATKTSSSSYNEQFF. The CDR3 coding sequence is TGTGCCACAAAGACTAGCTCGAGCTCCTACAATGAGCAGTTCTTC.

This rearrangement joins TRBV5-1 to TRBJ1-2, with 7 positions matching TRBD1. CDR3 length equals 16 residues. J gave up 0 bases and V 5 bases, and 10 bases lay outside the gene matches. The germline V gene has CDR1 SGHRS and CDR2 YFSETQ. CDR3 amino acids: CASSYASGTANYGYTF. The CDR3 DNA sequence: TGCGCCAGCAGTTACGCGTCCGGGACAGCTAACTATGGCTACACCTTC. The whole variable domain, filled in from reference TRBV5-1 and TRBJ1-2, reads KAGVTQTPRYLIKTRGQQVTLSCSPISGHRSVSWYQQTPGQGLQFLFEYFSETQRNKGNFPGRFSGRQFSNSRSEMNVSTLELGDSALYLCASSYASGTANYGYTFGSGTRLTVV.

The chain has TRBV7-8 and TRBJ1-5; tentatively, D is TRBD1 (5 bases). The CDR3 runs to 16 residues. V lost 1 base and J lost 2, with 12 bases in between. Per germline, CDR1 SGHVS and CDR2 FQNEAQ. The CDR3 protein is CASSLGRVFGNQPQHF. In DNA, the CDR3 is TGTGCCAGCAGCTTAGGCAGGGTCTTTGGCAATCAGCCCCAGCATTTT.

The V gene is TRBV7-2, the J gene TRBJ2-5, with 8 nucleotides matching TRBD2. J was trimmed by 3 bases and V by 6 bases; bases with no gene match: 6. Germline-derived CDR1 and CDR2 are SGHTA and FQGNSA. The CDR3 runs 14 residues. CDR3 bases: TGTGCCAGCAGGACCCGGGGGGGAGAAGAGACCCAGTACTTC. This encodes CASRTRGGEETQYF.

This chain links TRBV25-1 with TRBJ1-2, with D tentatively TRBD1 (6 bases). Germline values: CDR1 MGHDK, CDR2 SYGVNS. V lost 3 bases and J 6 bases, leaving 14 bases between the germline ends. The CDR3 runs 14 residues. CDR3 nucleotides: TGTGCCAGCAGTGAGGGGGCTGTAGGAAATGGCTACACCTTC. This encodes CASSEGAVGNGYTF.

The chain recombines TRBV5-6 with TRBJ2-2; D remains unclear. This CDR3 contains 14 residues. The V gene's germline CDR1 is SGHDT and CDR2 YYEEEE. V was clipped by 0 bases and J by 7 bases, with 10 bases between them. Here the CDR3 reads CASSLGRHIGELFF. The CDR3 DNA sequence: TGTGCCAGCAGCTTGGGCCGACATATCGGGGAGCTGTTTTTT.

This clone was found once. J is TRBJ1-2 and V is TRBV4-1, with a weak D call TRBD1 (5 bases). Germline CDR1 and CDR2: MGHRA and YSYEKL. Trimming pared 0 bases from V and 2 bases from J, leaving 7 bases between. This CDR3 has 14 amino acids. The CDR3 sequence is CASSQDRGNYGYTF. The CDR3, as DNA: TGCGCCAGCAGCCAAGATAGGGGAAACTATGGCTACACCTTC.

The chain carries TRBV7-9 and TRBJ1-1; D gene uncertain. The V end was cut by 7 bases, the J end by 5 bases, with 11 bases between. Looked up from germline, CDR1 is SEHNR and CDR2 is FQNEAQ (reference sequence). The CDR3 contains 12 residues. For the CDR3, the DNA is TGTGCCAGCAAACCCCCGGGGACTGAAGCTTTCTTT. It codes for CASKPPGTEAFF.

This rearrangement joins TRBV7-9 to TRBJ2-1; 8 bases agree with TRBD2. Germline CDR1 is SEHNR and CDR2 is FQNEAQ (reference sequence). There are 16 residues in the CDR3. The J segment lost 11 bases and the V segment lost 1 base, leaving 13 bases of the junction unmatched. The CDR3 DNA reads TGTGCCAGCAGCTTAGTAATAGCGGGGCTTATCGATAAGCAGTTCTTC. This translates into CASSLVIAGLIDKQFF.

V and J are TRBV11-2 and TRBJ1-5; maybe TRBD1 (6 bases). The CDR3 totals 15 residues. In germline, CDR1 is SGHAT, CDR2 FQNNGV. The germline V and J ends were trimmed by 0 bases and 4 bases, with 10 bases remaining between them. DNA of the CDR3: TGTGCCAGCAGCTTAGATCCGGACAGTAATCAGCCCCAGCATTTT. Translating gives CASSLDPDSNQPQHF. The variable domain in full, completed from reference TRBV11-2 and TRBJ1-5, reads EAGVAQSPRYKIIEKRQSVAFWCNPISGHATLYWYQQILGQGPKLLIQFQNNGVVDDSQLPKDRFSAERLKGVDSTLKIQPAKLEDSAVYLCASSLDPDSNQPQHFGDGTRLSIL.

The chain carries TRBV19 and TRBJ2-2; weak D call: TRBD2 (5 bases). CDR1 and CDR2 from the germline V gene are LNHDA and SQIVND (reference sequence). This CDR3 contains 14 residues. The V and J ends lost 7 bases and 2 bases respectively, with 11 bases between them. The CDR3 loop reads CASTQLENTGELFF. CDR3 in DNA: TGTGCCAGTACCCAACTAGAAAACACCGGGGAGCTGTTTTTT.

The genes are TRBV5-1 and TRBJ2-7, with 10 bases fitting TRBD2. CDR1 is SGHRS, CDR2 YFSETQ, per germline. The CDR3 extends over 16 amino acids. Trimming at V came to 3 bases and at J to 2 bases, leaving 8 bases not matched to a gene. The CDR3 is CASSWATSGNPYEQYF. The DNA of the CDR3 is TGCGCCAGCAGCTGGGCAACTAGCGGGAACCCCTACGAGCAGTACTTC.